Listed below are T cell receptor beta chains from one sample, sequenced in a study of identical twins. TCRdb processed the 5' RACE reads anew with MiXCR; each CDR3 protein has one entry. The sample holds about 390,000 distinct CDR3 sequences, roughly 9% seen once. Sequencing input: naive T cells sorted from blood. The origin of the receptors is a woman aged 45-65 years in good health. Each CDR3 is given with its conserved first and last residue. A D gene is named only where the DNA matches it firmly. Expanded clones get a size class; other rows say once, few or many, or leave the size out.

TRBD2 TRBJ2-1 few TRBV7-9 CASSARRLAGGSPIEQFF TGTGCCAGCAGCGCCCGACGACTAGCGGGAGGCTCCCCCATTGAGCAGTTCTTC
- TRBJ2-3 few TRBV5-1 CASSPKLAADFSTDTQYF TGCGCCAGCAGTCCTAAATTAGCGGCCGACTTTAGCACAGATACGCAGTATTTT
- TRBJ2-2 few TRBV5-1 CASSPELRAVGTGELFF TGCGCCAGCAGCCCGGAGTTGAGGGCTGTAGGCACCGGGGAGCTGTTTTTT
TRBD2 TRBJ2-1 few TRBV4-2 CASSQDDGGLAVESSSYNEQFF TGTGCCAGCAGCCAAGATGACGGGGGACTAGCGGTCGAATCTAGCTCCTACAATGAGCAGTTCTTC
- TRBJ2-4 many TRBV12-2 CASLYPGLAGFPAKNIQYF TGTGCAAGCCTTTACCCGGGACTAGCGGGATTTCCAGCCAAAAACATTCAGTACTTC
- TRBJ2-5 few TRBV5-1 CASQPGGSGQETQYF TGCGCCAGCCAACCCGGGGGTAGCGGACAAGAGACCCAGTACTTC
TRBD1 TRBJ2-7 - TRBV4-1 CASSQDGTGDYEQYF TGCGCCAGCAGCCAAGACGGGACAGGTGATTACGAGCAGTACTTC
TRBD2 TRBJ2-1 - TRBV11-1 CASSHQAGGLNEQFF TGTGCCAGCAGCCACCAGGCGGGGGGCCTCAATGAGCAGTTCTTC
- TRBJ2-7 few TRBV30 CACDGVLVYEQYF TGTGCCTGTGATGGGGTCCTGGTCTACGAGCAGTACTTC
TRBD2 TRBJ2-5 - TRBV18 CASSPDLAGGKETQYF TGTGCCAGCTCACCAGACCTAGCGGGAGGAAAAGAGACCCAGTACTTC
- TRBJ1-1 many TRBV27 CASRRGAEAFF TGTGCCAGCAGGCGCGGGGCTGAAGCTTTCTTT
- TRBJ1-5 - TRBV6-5 CASSREGSNQPQHF TGTGCCAGCAGCCGCGAGGGGAGCAATCAGCCCCAGCATTTT
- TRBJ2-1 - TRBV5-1 CASRIDSRWDNEQFF TGCGCCAGCAGGATTGACAGCAGATGGGACAATGAGCAGTTCTTC
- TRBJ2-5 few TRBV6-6 CATSDPDQETQYF TGTGCCACCTCCGATCCCGACCAAGAGACCCAGTACTTC
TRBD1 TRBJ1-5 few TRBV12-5 CASASPRQGGNQPQHF TGTGCTAGTGCCTCTCCCCGACAGGGGGGCAATCAGCCCCAGCATTTT
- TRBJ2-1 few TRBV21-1 CASPRDSHGKFF TGTGCCAGCCCCCGGGACTCCCATGGGAAGTTCTTC
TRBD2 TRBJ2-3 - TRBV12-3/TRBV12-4 CASGRGREGTDTQYF TGTGCCAGCGGCCGCGGGCGGGAGGGTACAGATACGCAGTATTTT
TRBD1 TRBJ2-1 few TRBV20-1 CSAREATGGFGEQFF TGCAGTGCTAGAGAGGCGACAGGGGGATTCGGTGAGCAGTTCTTC
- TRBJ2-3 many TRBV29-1 CSVSREGDTQYF TGCAGCGTAAGCAGGGAAGGAGATACGCAGTATTTT
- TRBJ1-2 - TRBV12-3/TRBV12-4 CASIGRGGYGYTF TGTGCCAGCATTGGAAGGGGTGGCTATGGCTACACCTTC
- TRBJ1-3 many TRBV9 CASSPSGGGNTIYF TGTGCCAGCAGCCCCTCGGGGGGAGGAAACACCATATATTTT
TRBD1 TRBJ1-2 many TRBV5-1 CASSLGGQGHGYTF TGCGCCAGCAGCTTGGGGGGACAGGGTCATGGCTACACCTTC
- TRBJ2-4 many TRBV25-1 CASSSRGAQNIQYF TGTGCCAGCAGTTCCAGGGGAGCGCAAAACATTCAGTACTTC
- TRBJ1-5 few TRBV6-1 CASAHRADNQPQHF TGTGCCAGCGCCCACCGGGCCGATAATCAGCCCCAGCATTTT
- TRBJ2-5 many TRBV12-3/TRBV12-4 CASSRELETQYF TGTGCCAGCAGTAGGGAGTTAGAGACCCAGTACTTC
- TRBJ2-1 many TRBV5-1 CASRAGAHTNNEQFF TGCGCCAGCAGGGCCGGGGCCCACACGAACAATGAGCAGTTCTTC
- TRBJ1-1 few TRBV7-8 CASSPRPGPLGTEAFF TGTGCCAGCAGCCCGCGGCCGGGCCCCCTCGGCACTGAAGCTTTCTTT
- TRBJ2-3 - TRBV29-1 CSVGHGGGDTQYF TGCAGCGTTGGGCACGGAGGAGGGGATACGCAGTATTTT
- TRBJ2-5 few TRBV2 CASSERTPYQETQYF TGTGCCAGCAGTGAGAGGACGCCCTACCAAGAGACCCAGTACTTC
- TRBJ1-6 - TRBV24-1 CATSDGVDNSPLHF TGTGCCACCAGTGACGGGGTGGATAATTCACCCCTCCACTTT
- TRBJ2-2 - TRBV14 CASSQDMQYNNTGELFF TGTGCCAGCAGCCAAGATATGCAGTACAACAACACCGGGGAGCTGTTTTTT
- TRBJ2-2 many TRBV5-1 CASSLEAGELFF TGCGCCAGCAGCTTGGAAGCCGGGGAGCTGTTTTTT